This T cell receptor beta chain was identified during a study of T-cell memory formation after mild COVID-19. Findings of the study overall: Mainly CM and EM harbored the contracting CD4+ clones; mainly EMRA harbored the CD8+ ones. Still unconfirmed is whether the second-wave clones peaking on day 37 recognized SARS-CoV-2.

Trimming removed 2 bases at V and 1 base at J, with 21 bases between. The CDR3 has 19 amino acids. CDR1 and CDR2 (germline): MGHRA, YSYEKL. From the 5' RACE reads, TCRdb called clonotypes with MiXCR, one entry per CDR3 protein. The table includes 300,000 to 350,000 distinct CDR3 sequences, 15% to 20% detected once. This clonotype showed up just a few times. Its target is unknown. The rearrangement uses TRBV4-1 and TRBJ1-3; D is unclear. This TCR was sampled from a young man who had mild COVID-19 (a few samples of this study predate the infection). Cell type and time point are not known. Sequenced: PBMCs or a T cell subset sorted from them (not recorded which). The CDR3, as DNA: TGCGCCAGCAGCCAACTCACTGGGAACCCTACAATTTCTGGAAACACCATATATTTT. Translation: CASSQLTGNPTISGNTIYF.